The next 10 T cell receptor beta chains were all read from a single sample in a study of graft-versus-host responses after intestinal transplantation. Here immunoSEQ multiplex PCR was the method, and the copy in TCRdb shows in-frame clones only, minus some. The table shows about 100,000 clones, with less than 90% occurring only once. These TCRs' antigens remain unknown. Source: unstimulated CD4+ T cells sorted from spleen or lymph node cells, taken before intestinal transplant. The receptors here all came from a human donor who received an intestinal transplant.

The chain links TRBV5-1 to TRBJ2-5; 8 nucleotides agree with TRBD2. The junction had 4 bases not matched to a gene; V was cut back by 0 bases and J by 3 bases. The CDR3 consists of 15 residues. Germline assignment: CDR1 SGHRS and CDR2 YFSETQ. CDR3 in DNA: TGCGCCAGCAGCTTGGAAGGGCGGGGGGAAGAGACCCAGTACTTC. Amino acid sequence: CASSLEGRGEETQYF.

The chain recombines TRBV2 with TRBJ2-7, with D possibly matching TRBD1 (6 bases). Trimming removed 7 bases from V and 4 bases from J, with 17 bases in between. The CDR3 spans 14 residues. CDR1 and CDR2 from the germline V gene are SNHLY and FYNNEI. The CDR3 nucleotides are TGTGCCAGCATGCCGGACAGTGCCTTTTACGAGCAGTACTTC. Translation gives CASMPDSAFYEQYF.

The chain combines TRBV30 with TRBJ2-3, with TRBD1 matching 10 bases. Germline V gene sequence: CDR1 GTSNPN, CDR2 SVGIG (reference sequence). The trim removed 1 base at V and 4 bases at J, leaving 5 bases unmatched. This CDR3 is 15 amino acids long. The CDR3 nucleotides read TGTGCCTGGAGTGGAGGACAGGGGGGAGCAGATACGCAGTATTTT. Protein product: CAWSGGQGGADTQYF.

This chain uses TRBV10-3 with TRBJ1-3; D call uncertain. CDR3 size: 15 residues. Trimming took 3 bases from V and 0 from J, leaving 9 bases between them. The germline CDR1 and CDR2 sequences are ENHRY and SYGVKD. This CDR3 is CAISETGSSGNTIYF. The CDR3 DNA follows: TGTGCCATCAGTGAAACCGGGAGCTCTGGAAACACCATATATTTT.

CDR3 nucleotides: TGTGCCAGTAGTTCGGACTATTCAAGGGATGAGCAGTTCTTC. Residues: CASSSDYSRDEQFF. The V call is TRBV19, the J call TRBJ2-1, with D possibly TRBD2 on 6 matching bases. The CDR3 runs 14 residues. Germline loops: CDR1 LNHDA, CDR2 SQIVND (reference sequence). V gave up 5 bases and J gave up 8 bases, with 16 bases separating them.

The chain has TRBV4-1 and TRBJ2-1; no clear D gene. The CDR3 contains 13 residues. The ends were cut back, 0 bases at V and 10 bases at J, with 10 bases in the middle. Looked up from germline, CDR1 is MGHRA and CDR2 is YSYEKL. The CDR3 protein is CASSQDIRPEQFF. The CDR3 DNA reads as TGCGCCAGCAGCCAAGATATTCGGCCCGAGCAGTTCTTC.

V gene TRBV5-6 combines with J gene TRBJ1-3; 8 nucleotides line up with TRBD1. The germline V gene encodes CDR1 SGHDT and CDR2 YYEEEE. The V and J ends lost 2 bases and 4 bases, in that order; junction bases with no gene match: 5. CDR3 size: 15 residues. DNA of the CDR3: TGTGCCAGCAGCTTACGGACAGGGCAAGGAAACACCATATATTTT. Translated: CASSLRTGQGNTIYF.

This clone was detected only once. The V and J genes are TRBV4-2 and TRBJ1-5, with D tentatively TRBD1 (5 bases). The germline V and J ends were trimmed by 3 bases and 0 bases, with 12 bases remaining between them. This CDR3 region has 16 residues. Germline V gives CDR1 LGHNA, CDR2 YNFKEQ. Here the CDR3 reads CASSQAGGGSNQPQHF. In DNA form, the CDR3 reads TGTGCCAGCAGCCAGGCCGGGGGGGGTAGCAATCAGCCCCAGCATTTT.

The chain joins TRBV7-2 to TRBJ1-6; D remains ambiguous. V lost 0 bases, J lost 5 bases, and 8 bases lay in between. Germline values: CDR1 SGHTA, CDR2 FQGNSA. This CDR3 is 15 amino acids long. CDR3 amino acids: CASSLAGYNNSPLHF. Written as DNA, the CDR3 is TGTGCCAGCAGCTTAGCAGGGTATAATAATTCACCCCTCCACTTT.

The chain's CDR3 is CASSRTGLSYNSPLHF. CDR3 coding DNA: TGTGCCAGCAGCCGGACAGGCCTCTCCTATAATTCACCCCTCCACTTT. The rearrangement uses TRBV5-5 and TRBJ1-6, with TRBD1 matching 7 bases. Germline lookup yields CDR1 SGHKS and CDR2 YYEKEE (reference sequence). Unmatched junction bases numbered 4, after V lost 4 bases and J lost 0 bases. CDR3 length equals 16 residues. Complete variable domain (other parts from reference TRBV5-5 and TRBJ1-6): DAGVTQSPTHLIKTRGQQVTLRCSPISGHKSVSWYQQVLGQGPQFIFQYYEKEERGRGNFPDRFSARQFPNYSSELNVNALLLGDSALYLCASSRTGLSYNSPLHFGNGTRLTVT.